These 26 T cell receptor beta chains share one sample of origin, sequenced in a study of identical twins. TCRdb fed the 5' RACE reads into MiXCR, producing one record per CDR3 protein. The data hold some 900,000 distinct CDR3 sequences, with approximately 13% observed a single time. These records were also assigned to another study, of yellow fever vaccine responses in identical twins.

Sequenced material: PBMCs. The receptor source for this set is a young woman in good health.

The chain recombines TRBV4-2 with TRBJ2-1; D is possibly TRBD1 or TRBD2 (7 bases each). The CDR3 totals 19 residues. Trimming left V 4 bases short and J 4 bases short, with 26 bases between. Germline assignment: CDR1 LGHNA and CDR2 YNFKEQ. In nucleotides, the CDR3 is TGTGCCAGCAGCCTACGAGACAGGGACTACCCAACCCCTTACAATGAGCAGTTCTTC. Translating it yields CASSLRDRDYPTPYNEQFF.

The V call is TRBV10-2, the J call TRBJ2-6; D is possibly TRBD1 (5 bases). The CDR3 length is 15 residues. V lost 7 bases to trimming and J lost 0 bases, with 10 bases between them. Germline CDR1 and CDR2: WSHSY and SAAADI. DNA of the CDR3: TGCGCCAGCAAGGGGTTAGGCTCTGGGGCCAACGTCCTGACTTTC. Amino acids: CASKGLGSGANVLTF.

Only a few counts were recorded for this clonotype. The chain links TRBV11-2 to TRBJ2-5; the D is unclear. CDR1 and CDR2 (germline): SGHAT, FQNNGV. The V and J ends lost 5 bases and 1 base respectively, with 11 bases between them. The CDR3 spans 14 residues. The CDR3 nucleotides are TGTGCCAGCAGCGCCCCCCCCACCCAAGAGACCCAGTACTTC. Translating it yields CASSAPPTQETQYF.

The rearrangement joins TRBV6-5 to TRBJ2-2; TRBD1 matches at 7 bases. The CDR3 contains 17 residues. CDR1 and CDR2 from the germline V gene are MNHEY and SVGAGI. The trim removed 4 bases at V and 0 bases at J, leaving 8 bases unmatched. The CDR3 is CASSSRSGQANTGELFF. The CDR3 coding sequence is TGTGCCAGCAGTTCACGGTCAGGACAGGCGAACACCGGGGAGCTGTTTTTT.

V gene TRBV15 combines with J gene TRBJ2-3, with D perhaps being TRBD1 or TRBD2 (6 bases each). Looked up from germline, CDR1 is LNHNV and CDR2 is YYDKDF (reference sequence). Trimming took off 5 bases at V and 5 bases at J, with 20 bases between the two ends. The CDR3 sequence is 16 residues long. CDR3 DNA: TGTGCCACCAGCCCCCGGAAGGTGGCGGGACAAGATACGCAGTATTTT. Translation: CATSPRKVAGQDTQYF.

This chain joins TRBV10-3 and TRBJ2-1; 8 bases match TRBD2. V gave up 10 bases and J gave up 3 bases; unmatched junction bases: 8. The CDR3 contains 14 residues. Germline values: CDR1 ENHRY, CDR2 SYGVKD. CDR3 residues: CATHSGGGYNEQFF. In DNA, the CDR3 is TGTGCCACCCATTCGGGGGGGGGCTACAATGAGCAGTTCTTC.

Comments on this clonotype: This may come from a read error, since a much larger clone is one base off. The chain combines TRBV5-6 with TRBJ2-3, with no clear D. Germline CDR1 and CDR2: SGHDT and YYEEEE. V lost 7 bases and J 0 bases, leaving 6 bases between the germline ends. CDR3 length: 12 residues. As DNA, the CDR3 is TGTGCCAGCGTGGGGAGCACAGATACGCAGTATTTT. It yields the protein CASVGSTDTQYF.

The chain carries TRBV20-1 and TRBJ2-2; D remains unclear. Germline assignment: CDR1 DFQATT and CDR2 SNEGSKA (reference sequence). CDR3 length: 12 residues. Trimming left V 6 bases short and J 5 bases short, with 10 bases between. CDR3 bases: TGCAGTGCCCCCTCGAGAACCGGGGAGCTGTTTTTT. It encodes CSAPSRTGELFF.

This chain links TRBV28 with TRBJ2-7, with no clear D. CDR1 and CDR2 (germline): MDHEN, SYDVKM. The CDR3 totals 15 residues. With 1 base removed from V and 6 bases from J, the gap between germline ends came to 16 bases. CDR3: CASSLYSSSTTEQYV. The CDR3 DNA reads TGTGCCAGCAGTTTATACAGTAGCAGTACCACCGAGCAGTACGTC.

The chain couples TRBV2 to TRBJ2-2, with a tentative D call TRBD2 (6 bases). The CDR3 is 18 amino acids. V lost 5 bases and J lost 0, with 19 bases in between. Germline CDR1 and CDR2: SNHLY and FYNNEI. CDR3: CASSHPGVFSANTGELFF. In nucleotides, the CDR3 is TGTGCCAGCAGTCACCCGGGGGTATTTTCCGCGAACACCGGGGAGCTGTTTTTT.

The table lists this clonotype with a few counts. The chain links TRBV24-1 to TRBJ1-5; D may be TRBD1 (5 bases). Germline CDR1 KGHDR, CDR2 SFDVKD. This CDR3 has 15 amino acids. V lost 7 bases and J 4 bases, leaving 16 bases between the germline ends. The CDR3 nucleotides read TGTGCCACCAGCGTCTCGGGGAGGGGAAATCAGCCCCAGCATTTT. Amino acids: CATSVSGRGNQPQHF.

The V gene is TRBV7-2, the J gene TRBJ2-5, with unresolved D. This CDR3 is built from 14 residues. Per germline, CDR1 SGHTA and CDR2 FQGNSA. Trimming took off 5 bases at V and 0 bases at J, with 10 bases between the two ends. The CDR3: CASSPGVYQETQYF. The CDR3 nucleotides are TGTGCCAGCAGCCCTGGGGTGTACCAAGAGACCCAGTACTTC.

V and J are TRBV7-2 and TRBJ2-3; D gene unclear. Germline CDR1 SGHTA, CDR2 FQGNSA. The ends were cut back, 3 bases at V and 0 bases at J, with 13 bases in the middle. This CDR3 is 16 amino acids long. CDR3 region: CASSFDPDPSTDTQYF. CDR3 DNA: TGTGCCAGCAGCTTTGACCCTGACCCTAGCACAGATACGCAGTATTTT.

V gene TRBV12-3 or TRBV12-4 combines with J gene TRBJ2-4; D remains ambiguous. The CDR3 has 16 amino acids. Trimming took 6 bases from V and 2 from J, leaving 17 bases between them. The CDR3 is CASSATRVVSKNIQYF. The DNA for the CDR3 is TGTGCCAGCAGCGCCACCCGCGTAGTGTCCAAAAACATTCAGTACTTC.

The gene calls are TRBV5-1 and TRBJ2-7, with D tentatively TRBD1 (6 bases). The germline CDR1 and CDR2 sequences are SGHRS and YFSETQ. The V and J ends lost 4 bases and 7 bases respectively, with 18 bases between them. This CDR3 is built from 14 residues. The CDR3 region is CASSAGTPAGEQYF. Written as DNA, the CDR3 is TGCGCCAGCAGCGCCGGGACACCCGCAGGTGAGCAGTACTTC.

This chain uses TRBV21-1 with TRBJ2-7; the table gives TRBD1 as D, unverified against the DNA. TRBV21-1 counts as a pseudogene. This CDR3 is 14 amino acids long. CDR3: CASSNSGTGWKQYF. In DNA, the CDR3 is TGTGCCAGCAGCAACTCCGGGACAGGGTGGAAGCAGTACTTC.

The genes are TRBV28 and TRBJ2-4; D possibly corresponds to TRBD2 (8 bases). The CDR3 consists of 17 residues. V was shortened by 4 bases and J by 2 bases, with 18 bases between the two germline ends. The germline V gene encodes CDR1 MDHEN and CDR2 SYDVKM. The CDR3 DNA reads TGTGCCAGCAGTTCCCCCGGGAGGGGGCTATCCAAAAACATTCAGTACTTC. Its protein product is CASSSPGRGLSKNIQYF.

The chain recombines TRBV4-1 with TRBJ1-6; tentative D call: TRBD1 (5 bases). V shed 0 bases and J shed 10 bases, with 16 bases lying between them. Germline CDR1 is MGHRA and CDR2 is YSYEKL. The CDR3 contains 16 residues. The CDR3 nucleotides are TGCGCCAGCAGCCAAGATTCGGTCGGGGGAAGCTCACCCCTCCACTTT. Translating it yields CASSQDSVGGSSPLHF.

This clonotype has more than one count but fewer than ten. The chain joins TRBV29-1 to TRBJ2-1; TRBD1 aligns across 7 bases. This CDR3 spans 14 amino acids. From germline, CDR1 is SQVTM and CDR2 ANQGSEA. Unmatched junction bases numbered 15, after V lost 4 bases and J lost 12 bases. CDR3 sequence reads: CSVALQGRTGWQFF. For the CDR3, the DNA is TGCAGCGTTGCGCTGCAGGGTCGGACAGGATGGCAGTTCTTC.

This clonotype was seen more than once but under ten times. The chain recombines TRBV20-1 with TRBJ1-2, with 8 bases fitting TRBD1. The CDR3 has 14 residues. The J segment lost 2 bases and the V segment lost 2 bases, leaving 4 bases of the junction unmatched. The germline gives CDR1 DFQATT, CDR2 SNEGSKA (reference sequence). The DNA of the CDR3 is TGCAGTGCTAGACGGACAGGGACGAACTATGGCTACACCTTC. Translation gives CSARRTGTNYGYTF.

This clonotype has just one count. V gene TRBV3-1 combines with J gene TRBJ2-5; tentatively, D is TRBD2 (5 bases). The V end lost 0 bases, the J end lost 2 bases, and 10 bases lay between the germline ends. This CDR3 is 15 amino acids long. The V gene's germline CDR1 is LGHDT and CDR2 YNNKEL (reference sequence). As DNA, the CDR3 is TGTGCCAGCAGCCAAGACAGCGGTAGACAAGAGACCCAGTACTTC. Translating gives CASSQDSGRQETQYF.

The count of this clonotype is one. The CDR3 bases are TGCAGCGTTGGTCTACTAGCGGACTCCTACAATGAGCAGTTCTTC. Amino acid sequence: CSVGLLADSYNEQFF. The rearrangement joins TRBV29-1 to TRBJ2-1, with 8 bases that match TRBD2. Germline V lookup: CDR1 SQVTM, CDR2 ANQGSEA. J gave up 0 bases and V 4 bases, and 5 bases lay outside the gene matches. The CDR3 has 15 amino acids.

This clonotype was recorded at least ten times. The gene calls are TRBV15 and TRBJ2-2; no definite D call. The CDR3 has 11 amino acids. The V gene's germline CDR1 is LNHNV and CDR2 YYDKDF (reference sequence). V lost 4 bases and J lost 5, with 2 bases in between. CDR3 nucleotide sequence: TGTGCCACCAGCAAGACCGGGGAGCTGTTTTTT. As protein: CATSKTGELFF.

This clonotype has only a few counts. The J gene is TRBJ2-1, the V gene TRBV3-1, with 9 bases identical to TRBD2. The CDR3 length is 16 residues. The junction had 7 bases not matched to a gene; V was cut back by 0 bases and J by 7 bases. Germline V gives CDR1 LGHDT, CDR2 YNNKEL (reference sequence). The CDR3 DNA follows: TGTGCCAGCAGCCAAGATAGGGGCGGGAGGGAAAATGAGCAGTTCTTC. Protein: CASSQDRGGRENEQFF.

This chain connects TRBV28 to TRBJ1-2; possible D gene TRBD1, 5 bases. V was pared by 0 bases and J by 3 bases, with 17 bases between. Per germline, CDR1 MDHEN and CDR2 SYDVKM. The length of the CDR3 is 17 residues. CDR3 DNA: TGTGCCAGCAGTTTATGGGAATGGTATCTGGGGGACTATGGCTACACCTTC. It is translated as CASSLWEWYLGDYGYTF.

The rearrangement uses TRBV6-1 and TRBJ1-2; 10 bases line up with TRBD1. The V and J ends lost 7 bases and 7 bases, in that order; junction bases with no gene match: 6. Germline lookup yields CDR1 MNHNS and CDR2 SASEGT. This CDR3 spans 13 amino acids. CDR3 bases: TGTGCCAGCATTCGACAGGGGGCGCTTGGCTACACCTTC. Protein sequence: CASIRQGALGYTF.